The clone carrying this T cell receptor (beta chain) was seen a handful of times. The authors' processing: Cell counts per sample came from amplifying reference gene primers. Method: immunoSEQ multiplex PCR; TCRdb's copy keeps in-frame clones and lacks some. For V, J and clone size, that table is used; D and trimming come from the DNA. This table holds hundreds of thousands of clones, approximately 91% found once. This CDR3 spans 13 amino acids. In germline, CDR1 is DFQATT, CDR2 SNEGSKA (reference sequence). The ends were cut back, 3 bases at V and 0 bases at J, with 9 bases in the middle. This sample stems from a study of blood T cell repertoires in COVID-19.

The sequence came from a man between 18 and 35 years old with active or convalescent COVID-19. The material sequenced was peripheral blood. The rearrangement links TRBV20-1 to TRBJ2-7; D remains unclear. CDR3 bases: TGCAGTGCTAGTTCCGTTAGCTCCTACGAGCAGTACTTC. As protein: CSASSVSSYEQYF.